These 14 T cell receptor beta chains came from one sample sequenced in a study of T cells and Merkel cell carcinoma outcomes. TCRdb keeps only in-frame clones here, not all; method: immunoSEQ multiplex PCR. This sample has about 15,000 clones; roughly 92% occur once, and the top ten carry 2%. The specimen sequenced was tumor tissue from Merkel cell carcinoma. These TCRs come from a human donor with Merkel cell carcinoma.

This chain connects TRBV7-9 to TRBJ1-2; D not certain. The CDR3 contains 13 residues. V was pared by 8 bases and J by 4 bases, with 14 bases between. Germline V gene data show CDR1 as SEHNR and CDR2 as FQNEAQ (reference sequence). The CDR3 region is CASDGPVGYGYTF. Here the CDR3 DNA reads TGTGCCAGCGATGGGCCAGTGGGCTATGGCTACACCTTC.

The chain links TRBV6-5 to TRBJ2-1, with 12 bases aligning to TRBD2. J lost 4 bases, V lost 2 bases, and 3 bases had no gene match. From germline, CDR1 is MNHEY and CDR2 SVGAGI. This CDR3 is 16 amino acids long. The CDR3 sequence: CASSYIGLAGYNEQFF. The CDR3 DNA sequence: TGTGCCAGCAGTTACATCGGACTAGCGGGATACAATGAGCAGTTCTTC.

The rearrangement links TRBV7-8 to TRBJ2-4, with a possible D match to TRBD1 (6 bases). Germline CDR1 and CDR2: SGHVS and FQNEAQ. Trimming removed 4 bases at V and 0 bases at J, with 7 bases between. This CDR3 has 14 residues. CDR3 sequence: CASSSTGAKNIQYF. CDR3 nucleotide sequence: TGTGCCAGCAGCTCGACAGGAGCCAAAAACATTCAGTACTTC.

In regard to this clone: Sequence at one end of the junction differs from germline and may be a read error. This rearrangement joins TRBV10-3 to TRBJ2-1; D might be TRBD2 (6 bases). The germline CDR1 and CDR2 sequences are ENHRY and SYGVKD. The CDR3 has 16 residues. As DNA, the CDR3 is TGTGTCATCAGTGAGTCTTGGAGTCCCTTGGGGGGTGAGCAGTTCTTC. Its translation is CVISESWSPLGGEQFF.

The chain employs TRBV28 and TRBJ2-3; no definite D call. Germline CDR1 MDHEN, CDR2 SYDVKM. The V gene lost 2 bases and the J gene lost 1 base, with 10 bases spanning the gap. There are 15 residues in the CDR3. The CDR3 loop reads CASSLSRAGTDTQYF. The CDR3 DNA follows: TGTGCCAGCAGTTTAAGTAGGGCAGGCACAGATACGCAGTATTTT.

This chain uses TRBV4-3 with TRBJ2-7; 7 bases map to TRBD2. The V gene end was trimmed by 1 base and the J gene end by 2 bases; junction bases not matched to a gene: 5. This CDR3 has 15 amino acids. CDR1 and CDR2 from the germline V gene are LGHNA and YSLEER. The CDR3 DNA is TGCGCCAGCAGCCAAGTGTGGGGGGGGACCTACGAGCAGTACTTC. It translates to CASSQVWGGTYEQYF.

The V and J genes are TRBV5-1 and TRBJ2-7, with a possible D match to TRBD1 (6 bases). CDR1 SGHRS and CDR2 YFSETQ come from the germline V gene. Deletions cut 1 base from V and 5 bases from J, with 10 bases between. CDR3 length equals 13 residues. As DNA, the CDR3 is TGCGCCAGCAGCTTGTCACAGGGTGACGAGCAGTACTTC. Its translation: CASSLSQGDEQYF.

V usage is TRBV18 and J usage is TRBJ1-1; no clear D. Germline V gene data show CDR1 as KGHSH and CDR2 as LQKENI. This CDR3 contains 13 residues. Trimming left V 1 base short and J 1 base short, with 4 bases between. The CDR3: CASSPRQNTEAFF. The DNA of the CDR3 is TGTGCCAGCTCACCACGGCAGAACACTGAAGCTTTCTTT.

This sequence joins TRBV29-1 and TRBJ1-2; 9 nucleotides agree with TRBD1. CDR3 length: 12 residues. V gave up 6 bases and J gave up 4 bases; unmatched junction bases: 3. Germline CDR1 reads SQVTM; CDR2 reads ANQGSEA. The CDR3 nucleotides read TGCAGCGTGGGGGGACAGGGCTATGGCTACACCTTC. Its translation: CSVGGQGYGYTF.

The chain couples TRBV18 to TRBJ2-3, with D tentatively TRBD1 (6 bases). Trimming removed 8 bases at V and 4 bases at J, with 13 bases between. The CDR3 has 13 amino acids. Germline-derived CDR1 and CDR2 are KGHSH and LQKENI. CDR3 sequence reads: CASNQGIADTQYF. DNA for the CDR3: TGTGCCAGCAATCAGGGGATCGCAGATACGCAGTATTTT.

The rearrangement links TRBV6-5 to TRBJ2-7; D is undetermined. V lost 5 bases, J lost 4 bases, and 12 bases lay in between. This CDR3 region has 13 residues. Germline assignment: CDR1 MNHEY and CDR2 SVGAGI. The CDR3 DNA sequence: TGTGCCAGCAGTCCCCAGGATAGATACGAGCAGTACTTC. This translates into CASSPQDRYEQYF.

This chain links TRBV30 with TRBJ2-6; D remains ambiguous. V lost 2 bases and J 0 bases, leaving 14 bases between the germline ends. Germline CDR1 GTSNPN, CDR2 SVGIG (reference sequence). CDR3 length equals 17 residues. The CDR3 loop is CAWSYETRYSGANVLTF. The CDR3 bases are TGTGCCTGGAGTTATGAGACTCGCTACTCTGGGGCCAACGTCCTGACTTTC.

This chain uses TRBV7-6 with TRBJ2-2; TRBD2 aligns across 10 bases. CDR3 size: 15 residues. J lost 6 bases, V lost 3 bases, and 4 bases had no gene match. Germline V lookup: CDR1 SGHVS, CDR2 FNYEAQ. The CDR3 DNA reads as TGTGCCAGCAGCTTGGGGCTAGCGGGAGCCGGGGAGCTGTTTTTT. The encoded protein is CASSLGLAGAGELFF. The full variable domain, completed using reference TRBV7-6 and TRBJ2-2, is GAGVSQSPRYKVTKRGQDVALRCDPISGHVSLYWYRQALGQGPEFLTYFNYEAQQDKSGLPNDRFSAERPEGSISTLTIQRTEQRDSAMYRCASSLGLAGAGELFFGEGSRLTVL.

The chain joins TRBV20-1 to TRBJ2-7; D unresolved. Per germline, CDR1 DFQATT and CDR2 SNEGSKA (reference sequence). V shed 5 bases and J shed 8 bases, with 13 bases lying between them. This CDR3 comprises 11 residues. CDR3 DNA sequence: TGCAGTGCTGCGACGTCGAACCAGCAGTACTTC. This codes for CSAATSNQQYF.